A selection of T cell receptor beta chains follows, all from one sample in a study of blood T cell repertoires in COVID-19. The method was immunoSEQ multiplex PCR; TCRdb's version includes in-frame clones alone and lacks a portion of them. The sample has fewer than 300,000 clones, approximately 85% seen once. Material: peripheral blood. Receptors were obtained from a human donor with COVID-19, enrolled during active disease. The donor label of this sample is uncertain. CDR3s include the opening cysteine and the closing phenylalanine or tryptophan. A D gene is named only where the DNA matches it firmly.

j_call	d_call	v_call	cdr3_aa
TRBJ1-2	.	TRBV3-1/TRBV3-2	CASSQVRRGVHGYTF
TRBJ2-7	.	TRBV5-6	CASSSTGTRAYEQYF
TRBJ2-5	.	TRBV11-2	CASSLEFLAGGETQYF
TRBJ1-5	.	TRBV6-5	CASSYSGVGSNQPQHF
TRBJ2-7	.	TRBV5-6	CASSEEGTYEQYF
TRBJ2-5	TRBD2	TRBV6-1	CASSEMILAVQETQYF
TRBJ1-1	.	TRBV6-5	CAGLGQYGTEAFF
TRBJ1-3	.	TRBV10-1	CASSRTVGNTIYF
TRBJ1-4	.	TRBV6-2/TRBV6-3	CASSRPSGRGYATNEKLFF
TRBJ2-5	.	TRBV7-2	CASSLGWAGGLQETQYF
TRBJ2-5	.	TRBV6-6	CASSSHRETQYF
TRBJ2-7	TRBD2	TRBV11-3	CASSPGGGFSYEQYF
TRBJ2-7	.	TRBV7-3	CASSTLLTGGSYEQYF
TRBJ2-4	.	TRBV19	CASSGLLSPGENIQYF
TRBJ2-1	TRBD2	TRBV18	CASSTGLAGDNEQFF
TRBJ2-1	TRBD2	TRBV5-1	CASSFGLAGGLNEQFF
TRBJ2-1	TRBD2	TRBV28	CASSFRGQREGSSYNEQFF
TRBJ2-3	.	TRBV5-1	CASSLDLASTDTQYF
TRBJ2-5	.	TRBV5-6	CASSLPGPETQYF
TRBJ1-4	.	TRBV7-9	CASSLSGTGAEKLFF
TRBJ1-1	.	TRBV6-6	CASSYSAVEAFF
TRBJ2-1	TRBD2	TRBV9	CASTLAGVVYNEQFF
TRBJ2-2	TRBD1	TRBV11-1	CASSPKTGDTGELFF
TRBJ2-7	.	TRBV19	CASSIRQREGEQYF
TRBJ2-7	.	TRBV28	CASSPRDRAYASVSF
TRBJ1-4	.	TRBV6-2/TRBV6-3	CASSPLRSSEKLFF
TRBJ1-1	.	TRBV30	CAWSVFPTVTTEAFF
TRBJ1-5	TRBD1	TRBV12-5	CASGLVLRTWQGDQPQHF
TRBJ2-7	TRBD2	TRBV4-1	CASGDRSLAGVYEQYF
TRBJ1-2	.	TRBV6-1	CASSENRVSYGYTF
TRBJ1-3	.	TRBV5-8	CASTSTGEAGNTIYF
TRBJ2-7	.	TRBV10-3	CAIQGSEGLYEQYF
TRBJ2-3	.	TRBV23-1	CASSSTLYTDTQYF
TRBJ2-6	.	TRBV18	CASSPSGEANVLTF
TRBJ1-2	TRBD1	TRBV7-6	CASSPTWTGAYGYTF
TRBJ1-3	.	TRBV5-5	CASSLPSSGNTIYF
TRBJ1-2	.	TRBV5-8	CASSLEIVNYGYTF
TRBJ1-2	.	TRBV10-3	CAISLGGRFDGYTF
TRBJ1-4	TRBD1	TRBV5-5	CASSLAIGTGVPTNEKLFF
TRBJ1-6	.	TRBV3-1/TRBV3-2	CASSQDSFHSPLHF
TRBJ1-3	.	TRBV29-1	CSVGDNSGNTIYF
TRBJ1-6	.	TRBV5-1	CASSNDSRINSPLHF
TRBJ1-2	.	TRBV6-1	CASSEVVSYGYTF
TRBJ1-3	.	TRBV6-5	CASSYRSSGNTIYF
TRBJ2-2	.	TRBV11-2	CASSLDQRNGGVTGELFF
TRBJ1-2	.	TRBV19	CASTPRGSYGYTF
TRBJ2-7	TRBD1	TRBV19	CASTGTGVYEQYF
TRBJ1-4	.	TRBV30	CAWSVRAGAREKLFF
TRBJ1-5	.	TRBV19	CASSPTASSQHF
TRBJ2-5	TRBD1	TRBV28	CASSPAGGGTETQYF
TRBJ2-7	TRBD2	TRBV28	CASKGLVYEQYF